The count of the clone carrying this T cell receptor beta chain is one. Its antigen remains unidentified. RNA transcripts served as template for amplifying TCR beta CDR3 sequences. First-round RT-PCR employed HTBI primers, with a second-round multiplex PCR after it. TCRdb re-called the multiplex PCR reads through MiXCR, storing one row per CDR3 protein. The sample has approximately 150,000 distinct CDR3 sequences, roughly two fifths seen once. Ophthalmopathy donors showed moderate-to-severe activity, CAS ≥3, NOSPECS ≥4 and a duration under 3 months. This sample was taken from a study of Graves' ophthalmopathy and Graves' hyperthyroidism. Study as a whole: Pretreatment peripheral blood was obtained at initial diagnosis. Findings of the study overall: Ophthalmopathy progression prediction by the model yielded a sensitivity of around 68% and a specificity of roughly 72%. In blood, most expanded thyroid clonotypes above 0.001 frequency were also detected.

This CDR3 has 15 amino acids. Germline CDR1 reads MNHNS; CDR2 reads SASEGT. With V trimmed by 7 bases and J by 3 bases, 10 bases remained unmatched. Source material: peripheral blood. This clonotype was sampled from a man aged 25-45 years with Graves' ophthalmopathy. The rearrangement joins TRBV6-1 to TRBJ2-7, with 9 bases identical to TRBD1. CDR3 in DNA: TGTGCCAGCACTATTGCCGGGACAGGGTACTACGAGCAGTACTTC. Residues: CASTIAGTGYYEQYF.